This is a list of T cell receptor beta chains from one sample in a study of control samples from healthy donors and cancer patients. Sequencing was performed with immunoSEQ multiplex PCR; in TCRdb, only in-frame clones are kept and a portion is missing. The table lists about 130,000 clones, around 94% of them singletons, with 11% to 15% in the top ten. The sample comprised PBMCs. These receptors came from a man aged 55 to 70 with colorectal cancer. Both conserved end residues are part of each CDR3. D genes are given only for firm matches. Part of the rows lack a size; the others show once, few, many or a class for expanded clones.

size: .
V: TRBV6-5
D: .
J: TRBJ1-5
CDR3: CASTGVMGNQPQHF
DNA: TGTGCCAGCACGGGGGTAATGGGCAATCAGCCCCAGCATTTT

size: .
V: TRBV23-1
D: TRBD1
J: TRBJ2-2
CDR3: CASSQRDRDQAGELFF
DNA: TGCGCCAGCAGTCAAAGGGACAGGGATCAAGCCGGGGAGCTGTTTTTT

size: .
V: TRBV10-3
D: .
J: TRBJ1-6
CDR3: CAISESGGGDSPLHF
DNA: TGTGCCATCAGTGAGTCGGGGGGAGGAGATTCACCCCTCCACTTT

size: once
V: TRBV2
D: .
J: TRBJ1-3
CDR3: CASSDRGPGNTIYF
DNA: TGTGCCAGCAGTGATAGGGGCCCTGGAAACACCATATATTTT

size: .
V: TRBV18
D: .
J: TRBJ1-1
CDR3: CASSGGTGLHTEAFF
DNA: TGTGCCAGCTCCGGAGGCACAGGGCTCCACACTGAAGCTTTCTTT

size: .
V: TRBV5-1
D: .
J: TRBJ1-4
CDR3: CASSSTDSNEGKLFF
DNA: TGCGCCAGCAGCTCGACGGACAGTAATGAGGGGAAACTGTTTTTT

size: .
V: TRBV6-2/TRBV6-3
D: TRBD2
J: TRBJ2-7
CDR3: CASSYSGLAGADGKQYF
DNA: TGTGCCAGCAGTTACTCGGGACTAGCGGGGGCCGATGGAAAGCAGTACTTC

size: .
V: TRBV19
D: TRBD1
J: TRBJ1-1
CDR3: CASSSQRQGRPEAFF
DNA: TGTGCCAGTAGTTCTCAGAGACAGGGGCGTCCTGAAGCTTTCTTT

size: once
V: TRBV28
D: TRBD1
J: TRBJ1-2
CDR3: CASTQWTGAGYTF
DNA: TGTGCCAGCACCCAATGGACAGGGGCTGGCTACACCTTC

size: once
V: TRBV15
D: TRBD1
J: TRBJ2-5
CDR3: CATSRDRGQETQYF
DNA: TGTGCCACCAGCAGGGACAGGGGGCAGGAGACCCAGTACTTC

size: .
V: TRBV5-1
D: TRBD1
J: TRBJ2-7
CDR3: CASSLAPGQGADEQYF
DNA: TGCGCCAGCAGCTTGGCCCCGGGACAGGGGGCCGACGAGCAGTACTTC

size: .
V: TRBV28
D: .
J: TRBJ2-7
CDR3: CASSSPGLGSYEQYF
DNA: TGTGCCAGCAGTTCGCCCGGGCTGGGGTCCTACGAGCAGTACTTC

size: .
V: TRBV10-1
D: TRBD1
J: TRBJ2-7
CDR3: CASSTGQGAFYEQYF
DNA: TGCGCCAGCAGTACCGGACAGGGGGCATTTTACGAGCAGTACTTC

size: .
V: TRBV27
D: .
J: TRBJ2-1
CDR3: CASSLSSYNEQFF
DNA: TGTGCCAGCAGTTTGTCCTCCTACAATGAGCAGTTCTTC

size: .
V: TRBV2
D: .
J: TRBJ2-5
CDR3: CASFLGPYETQYF
DNA: TGTGCCAGCTTCCTTGGGCCGTATGAGACCCAGTACTTC

size: .
V: TRBV6-1
D: TRBD1
J: TRBJ1-1
CDR3: CASSEGYRGMTEAFF
DNA: TGTGCCAGCAGTGAAGGGTACAGGGGGATGACTGAAGCTTTCTTT

size: .
V: TRBV5-1
D: .
J: TRBJ2-3
CDR3: CASSLAGRADTQYF
DNA: TGCGCCAGCAGCTTGGCCGGCAGAGCAGATACGCAGTATTTT

size: .
V: TRBV7-2
D: .
J: TRBJ1-2
CDR3: CASSLSRGDYGYTF
DNA: TGTGCCAGCAGCTTATCGCGGGGTGACTATGGCTACACCTTC

size: .
V: TRBV5-1
D: TRBD1
J: TRBJ1-6
CDR3: CASSIGQGSNSPLHF
DNA: TGCGCCAGCAGCATAGGACAGGGCTCCAATTCACCCCTCCACTTT

size: .
V: TRBV2
D: TRBD1
J: TRBJ2-4
CDR3: CASSQPGQGYQNIQYF
DNA: TGTGCCAGCAGTCAACCGGGACAGGGTTACCAAAACATTCAGTACTTC

size: .
V: TRBV12-3/TRBV12-4
D: .
J: TRBJ2-1
CDR3: CASSLDRHSEQFF
DNA: TGTGCCAGCAGTTTAGATCGTCACAGTGAGCAGTTCTTC

size: .
V: TRBV23-1
D: .
J: TRBJ2-2
CDR3: CASSQSEGTGELFF
DNA: TGCGCCAGCAGTCAATCGGAGGGCACCGGGGAGCTGTTTTTT

size: .
V: TRBV5-1
D: .
J: TRBJ2-2
CDR3: CASSLNPTENTGELFF
DNA: TGCGCCAGCAGCTTGAATCCGACAGAGAACACCGGGGAGCTGTTTTTT

size: .
V: TRBV29-1
D: .
J: TRBJ1-1
CDR3: CSFRRTQNTEAFF
DNA: TGCAGCTTTCGACGTACCCAGAACACTGAAGCTTTCTTT

size: .
V: TRBV27
D: .
J: TRBJ2-1
CDR3: CASSPRDFYNEQFF
DNA: TGTGCCAGCAGTCCACGGGACTTCTACAATGAGCAGTTCTTC

size: .
V: TRBV7-9
D: .
J: TRBJ1-4
CDR3: CASRRDATNEKLFF
DNA: TGTGCCAGCAGGAGGGATGCAACTAATGAAAAACTGTTTTTT

size: .
V: TRBV30
D: .
J: TRBJ2-2
CDR3: CAWRKGSLNTGELFF
DNA: TGTGCCTGGAGGAAGGGTAGCCTAAACACCGGGGAGCTGTTTTTT

size: .
V: TRBV29-1
D: TRBD1
J: TRBJ1-4
CDR3: CSYLRGDEKLFF
DNA: TGCAGCTACCTCAGGGGGGATGAAAAACTGTTTTTT

size: .
V: TRBV19
D: .
J: TRBJ1-2
CDR3: CASTLDRKYGYTF
DNA: TGTGCCAGTACCCTTGACAGGAAGTATGGCTACACCTTC

size: .
V: TRBV5-1
D: .
J: TRBJ2-5
CDR3: CASSGPVAGETQYF
DNA: TGCGCCAGCAGCGGCCCGGTGGCCGGGGAGACCCAGTACTTC

size: .
V: TRBV5-1
D: .
J: TRBJ1-1
CDR3: CASSRKGTDEAFF
DNA: TGCGCCAGCAGTCGAAAGGGGACGGATGAAGCTTTCTTT

size: .
V: TRBV7-9
D: TRBD1
J: TRBJ1-4
CDR3: CASSLGGGQGEKLFF
DNA: TGTGCCAGCAGCTTAGGAGGGGGCCAAGGCGAAAAACTGTTTTTT

size: .
V: TRBV4-3
D: TRBD1
J: TRBJ2-5
CDR3: CASSLRTGRETQYF
DNA: TGCGCCAGCAGCCTTCGGACAGGGCGAGAGACCCAGTACTTC

size: .
V: TRBV27
D: TRBD1
J: TRBJ1-6
CDR3: CASSLTGDSPLHF
DNA: TGTGCCAGCAGTTTGACAGGGGATTCACCCCTCCACTTT

size: .
V: TRBV12-5
D: .
J: TRBJ1-1
CDR3: CASGLPRVGTEAFF
DNA: TGTGCTAGTGGCCTCCCCCGGGTAGGCACTGAAGCTTTCTTT

size: .
V: TRBV9
D: .
J: TRBJ2-5
CDR3: CASSVTGTQETQYF
DNA: TGTGCCAGCAGCGTAACCGGGACCCAAGAGACCCAGTACTTC

size: .
V: TRBV7-2
D: .
J: TRBJ1-5
CDR3: CASSRGRAVNQPQHF
DNA: TGTGCCAGCAGCCGGGGACGGGCCGTCAATCAGCCCCAGCATTTT

size: .
V: TRBV18
D: .
J: TRBJ1-5
CDR3: CASSPPVPASEPQHF
DNA: TGTGCCAGCTCACCACCGGTCCCAGCCTCAGAGCCCCAGCATTTT

size: once
V: TRBV7-9
D: TRBD1
J: TRBJ2-7
CDR3: CASSSTGQPGEQYF
DNA: TGTGCCAGCAGCTCGACAGGGCAACCGGGGGAGCAGTACTTC

size: .
V: TRBV24-1
D: .
J: TRBJ1-1
CDR3: CATSQGERTEAFF
DNA: TGTGCCACCAGTCAGGGTGAGAGAACTGAAGCTTTCTTT

size: once
V: TRBV11-2
D: .
J: TRBJ1-3
CDR3: CASSAQTAGNTIYF
DNA: TGTGCCAGCAGCGCACAGACTGCAGGAAACACCATATATTTT

size: .
V: TRBV4-2
D: .
J: TRBJ2-7
CDR3: CASSQDRGSYEQYF
DNA: TGTGCCAGCAGCCAAGACAGGGGCTCCTACGAGCAGTACTTC

size: .
V: TRBV29-1
D: .
J: TRBJ1-2
CDR3: CSAPGPGAQAYGYTF
DNA: TGCAGCGCCCCCGGGCCGGGTGCGCAAGCCTATGGCTACACCTTC

size: once
V: TRBV29-1
D: .
J: TRBJ2-7
CDR3: CSVKTDSLSSYEQYF
DNA: TGCAGCGTGAAAACCGACAGCTTGAGCTCCTACGAGCAGTACTTC

size: .
V: TRBV6-5
D: TRBD1
J: TRBJ2-3
CDR3: CASSPGQGSDTQYF
DNA: TGTGCCAGCAGTCCGGGACAGGGGTCAGATACGCAGTATTTT

size: .
V: TRBV27
D: .
J: TRBJ1-2
CDR3: CASSLRGSYGYTF
DNA: TGTGCCAGCAGTCTCCGGGGCTCTTATGGCTACACCTTC

size: .
V: TRBV6-5
D: .
J: TRBJ1-3
CDR3: CAGGRTDSGNTIYF
DNA: TGTGCTGGGGGCAGAACCGACTCTGGAAACACCATATATTTT

size: once
V: TRBV5-1
D: .
J: TRBJ1-2
CDR3: CASRPDGTDYTF
DNA: TGCGCCAGCAGACCCGACGGCACCGACTACACCTTC

size: .
V: TRBV2
D: .
J: TRBJ2-3
CDR3: CASKTGATDTQYF
DNA: TGTGCCAGCAAGACGGGGGCCACAGATACGCAGTATTTT

size: .
V: TRBV27
D: .
J: TRBJ2-7
CDR3: CASSLGQGNSYEQYF
DNA: TGTGCCAGCAGTTTAGGGCAGGGGAACTCCTACGAGCAGTACTTC

size: .
V: TRBV5-1
D: .
J: TRBJ1-5
CDR3: CASSQGDSNQPQHF
DNA: TGCGCCAGCTCTCAAGGGGATAGCAATCAGCCCCAGCATTTT

size: .
V: TRBV10-3
D: TRBD1
J: TRBJ1-2
CDR3: CAISESSRTGLNYGYTF
DNA: TGTGCCATCAGTGAGTCTTCTCGGACAGGTCTTAACTATGGCTACACCTTC

size: .
V: TRBV28
D: .
J: TRBJ2-7
CDR3: CASSPNGSGSYEQYF
DNA: TGTGCCAGCAGCCCAAACGGATCTGGGTCCTACGAGCAGTACTTC